This is a list of T cell receptor beta chains from one sample in a study of blood T cell repertoires in COVID-19. The table came from immunoSEQ multiplex PCR; TCRdb's copy has only in-frame clones and leaves some out. The table has approximately 200,000 clones, 75% to 85% seen once. Sequencing was carried out using PBMCs or T cells enriched from blood (not recorded which). The receptor source for this set is a man aged 35 to 55 who had recovered from COVID-19. The CDR3 runs from the conserved cysteine through the conserved F or W. Each record gives: V gene, D gene, clone size, J gene, CDR3 DNA, CDR3 protein. D genes are given only for firm matches. Clone size is shown for a subset of rows, as once, few, many or a class of expanded clone.

TRBV29-1	TRBD1	-	TRBJ2-1	TGCAGCGTGGACAGGGGGAGCTCCTACAATGAGCAGTTCTTC	CSVDRGSSYNEQFF
TRBV18	TRBD2	-	TRBJ2-1	TGTGCCAGCTCAACCGGGGGGAATGAGCAGTTCTTC	CASSTGGNEQFF
TRBV6-2/TRBV6-3	TRBD1	-	TRBJ1-5	TGTGCCAGCAGTTCCGGGACAGGGGGAGGTCAGCCCCAGCATTTT	CASSSGTGGGQPQHF
TRBV5-1	TRBD1	-	TRBJ1-3	TGCGCCAGCAGGAGAACCCCCGGGACAGGGACCTCTGGAAACACCATATATTTT	CASRRTPGTGTSGNTIYF
TRBV7-9	-	once	TRBJ1-2	TGTGCCAGCAGCTTAGAGCGTAAAAACTATGGCTACACCTTC	CASSLERKNYGYTF
TRBV30	-	few	TRBJ2-7	TGTGCCTGGAGTGTGTCTCGGTACGAGCAGTACTTC	CAWSVSRYEQYF
TRBV9	TRBD1	-	TRBJ1-1	TGTGCCAGCAGCGCCGGGACAGTCAACACTGAAGCTTTCTTT	CASSAGTVNTEAFF
TRBV18	TRBD1	-	TRBJ1-1	TGTGCCAGCTCACAACGGTACGGGACAGGGGCTGGCACTGAAGCTTTCTTT	CASSQRYGTGAGTEAFF
TRBV12-3/TRBV12-4	-	-	TRBJ1-2	TGTGCCAGCAGTTACAGGGTTAACTATGGCTACACCTTC	CASSYRVNYGYTF
TRBV9	TRBD1	few	TRBJ2-1	TGTGCCAGCAGCGTAGAGGGGGCGGAGCAGTTCTTC	CASSVEGAEQFF
TRBV19	-	-	TRBJ1-1	TGTGCCAGTACAAGGGGGAACACTGAAGCTTTCTTT	CASTRGNTEAFF
TRBV30	-	-	TRBJ1-5	TGTGCCGTAAGTTCCGGGGGGGGCAGTCAGCCCCAGCATTTT	CAVSSGGGSQPQHF
TRBV12-3/TRBV12-4	-	-	TRBJ2-5	TGTGCCAGCAGTTTACAGGAGACCCAGTACTTC	CASSLQETQYF
TRBV10-1	-	-	TRBJ2-3	TGCGCCAGCAGTCGCGGAGGGGCAGATACGCAGTATTTT	CASSRGGADTQYF
TRBV12-3/TRBV12-4	-	once	TRBJ2-2	TGTGCCAGCAGTTATAGCGGGGAGCTGTTTTTT	CASSYSGELFF
TRBV20-1	-	-	TRBJ2-1	TGCAGTGTCCTGAGGCGAAATGAGCAGTTCTTC	CSVLRRNEQFF
TRBV4-1	-	once	TRBJ1-5	TGCGCCAGCAGCCAAGATGGGGGCCAGCCCCAGCATTTT	CASSQDGGQPQHF
TRBV30	TRBD1	once	TRBJ2-2	TGTGCCTGGAGGATCGCCGGGACAGGGGAGATCCGGGAGCTGTTTTTT	CAWRIAGTGEIRELFF
TRBV2	TRBD2	many	TRBJ2-2	TGTGCCAGCAGGGGGACTATAAACACCGGGGAGCTGTTTTTT	CASRGTINTGELFF
TRBV4-2	-	once	TRBJ1-4	TGTGCCAGCAGCCAAGATCTTATGTCAGGGAATGAAAAACTGTTTTTT	CASSQDLMSGNEKLFF
TRBV28	-	few	TRBJ2-7	TGTGCCAGCAGTTTAGGAGCAGAACCCTCCTACGAGCAGTACTTC	CASSLGAEPSYEQYF
TRBV18	-	few	TRBJ2-7	TGTGCCAGCTCACCCCCGGGAGGGGGCCACGAGCAGTACTTC	CASSPPGGGHEQYF
TRBV3-1/TRBV3-2	TRBD1	-	TRBJ1-6	TGTGCCAGCAGGCAGACAGGGTCGGGTTCACCCCTCCACTTT	CASRQTGSGSPLHF
TRBV6-5	TRBD2	-	TRBJ2-7	TGTGCCAGTATAGCGGGGGGACGTTACGAGCAGTACTTC	CASIAGGRYEQYF
TRBV27	-	-	TRBJ2-7	TGTGCCAGCAGTTTAGGGGGCCTCCACGAGCAGTACTTC	CASSLGGLHEQYF
TRBV7-6	-	once	TRBJ2-3	TGTGCCAGCAGCTCAGTGACAGTTTTGGGCACAGATACGCAGTATTTT	CASSSVTVLGTDTQYF
TRBV6-5	-	-	TRBJ1-3	TGTGCCACAAGGAGGGATGGAAACACCATATATTTT	CATRRDGNTIYF
TRBV19	TRBD2	-	TRBJ2-2	TGTGCCAGTAGTTTACTAGCGGGAGGACGGGGCACCGGGGAGCTGTTTTTT	CASSLLAGGRGTGELFF
TRBV9	-	once	TRBJ1-1	TGTGCCAGCAGCGTAGGACCGGGTGTAGGGGACACTGAAGCTTTCTTT	CASSVGPGVGDTEAFF
TRBV19	-	-	TRBJ2-1	TGTGCCAGTAGTCCTACTCCAGGGAATGAGCAGTTCTTC	CASSPTPGNEQFF
TRBV7-9	TRBD2	-	TRBJ2-1	TGTGCCAGCAGCTTATGGGGCGGGGGGCATAGAAATGAGCAGTTCTTC	CASSLWGGGHRNEQFF
TRBV24-1	-	-	TRBJ2-7	TGTGCCACCAGTGATGGGGCCATAGGATCCTACGAGCAGTACTTC	CATSDGAIGSYEQYF
TRBV4-1	-	-	TRBJ2-2	TGCGCCAGCAGCCACCCTAGAGATACGAACACCGGGGAGCTGTTTTTT	CASSHPRDTNTGELFF
TRBV15	-	-	TRBJ1-1	TGTGCCACCAGCAGAGTAAGCCCCAAAAGGACAGTAGCTTTCTTT	CATSRVSPKRTVAFF
TRBV7-2	TRBD1	-	TRBJ2-7	TGTGCCAGCAGCCCACTCGACAGGGTAATATACGAGCAGTACTTC	CASSPLDRVIYEQYF
TRBV24-1	TRBD2	-	TRBJ2-3	TGTGCCACCAGTGGACTAGCGGGAGGTCCAGATACGCAGTATTTT	CATSGLAGGPDTQYF
TRBV19	-	-	TRBJ1-3	TGTGCCAGTAGTACCATCGCGCGGAGTATTGCTGGAAACACCATATATTTT	CASSTIARSIAGNTIYF
TRBV27	-	-	TRBJ1-2	TGTGCCAGCAGTTATGGGGGTTATGGAGGGGCTATAAACTATGGCTACACCTTC	CASSYGGYGGAINYGYTF
TRBV7-9	TRBD1	-	TRBJ1-1	TGTGCCAGCAGGCCTGACAGGGGTCAGAAGAACACTGAAGCTTTCTTT	CASRPDRGQKNTEAFF
TRBV9	-	once	TRBJ1-1	TGTGCCAGCAGCGGTGGACGGGGGAGCACTGAAGCTTTCTTT	CASSGGRGSTEAFF
TRBV7-2	TRBD1	-	TRBJ1-2	TGTGCCAGCAGCCCTGACAGGGGATTCGGGGGCTACACCTTC	CASSPDRGFGGYTF
TRBV4-1	TRBD1	-	TRBJ1-2	TGCGCCAGCAGCCAACATTTGACAGGGAACTATGGCTACACCTTC	CASSQHLTGNYGYTF
TRBV12-3/TRBV12-4	-	-	TRBJ2-2	TGTGCCAGCAGTTTTTTGGGGCCCGGGGAGCTGTTTTTT	CASSFLGPGELFF
TRBV5-1	-	-	TRBJ1-3	TGCGCCAGCAGCTTGGGTCAGGGGAACACCATATATTTT	CASSLGQGNTIYF
TRBV2	-	-	TRBJ1-2	TGTGCCAGCAGAAACGGGGGAAGCTATGGCTACACCTTC	CASRNGGSYGYTF
TRBV29-1	TRBD2	-	TRBJ2-3	TGCAGCGTTGAATCCCCTAGCGGACTCACAGATACGCAGTATTTT	CSVESPSGLTDTQYF
TRBV4-1	TRBD2	few	TRBJ2-1	TGCGCCAGCAGCCAAGGAATGACTAGCGGGGGGTTGGGTGAGCAGTTCTTC	CASSQGMTSGGLGEQFF
TRBV30	TRBD2	-	TRBJ2-1	TGTGCCTGGAGTTATGTAGCGGGACCTTACAATGAGCAGTTCTTC	CAWSYVAGPYNEQFF
TRBV5-1	TRBD2	-	TRBJ2-2	TGCGCCAGTTTACCGGGACTAGCCCCCACCGGGGAGCTGTTTTTT	CASLPGLAPTGELFF
TRBV5-4	-	-	TRBJ2-5	TGTGCCAGCAGCTTCTTAGAAGAGACCCAGTACTTC	CASSFLEETQYF
TRBV19	-	-	TRBJ2-1	TGTGCCAGTAGTATTGGTTTCCGAGACTCCCAGTTCTTC	CASSIGFRDSQFF
TRBV24-1	-	-	TRBJ1-2	TGTGCCACCAGTGATCGCGGGACCGACTATGGCTACACCTTC	CATSDRGTDYGYTF
TRBV6-5	TRBD1	-	TRBJ2-7	TGTGCCAGCAGCCTACAGGGGGCATACGAGCAGTACTTC	CASSLQGAYEQYF
TRBV5-4	TRBD2	-	TRBJ2-3	TGTGCCAGCAGCTTAGGGACTAGCGTGTCAGATACGCAGTATTTT	CASSLGTSVSDTQYF
TRBV5-4	-	-	TRBJ2-1	TGTGCCAGCAGCCGGGCGACAGACAATGAGCAGTTCTTC	CASSRATDNEQFF
TRBV6-5	TRBD1	-	TRBJ1-2	TGTGCCAGCAGCCAGGGGGCGGACTATGGCTACACCTTC	CASSQGADYGYTF
TRBV6-5	-	-	TRBJ2-7	TGTGCCAGCAGTTACTCGATACGGGTTAACGAGCAGTACTTC	CASSYSIRVNEQYF
TRBV5-1	-	-	TRBJ2-7	TGCGCCAGCAAAGGAAGCGGAAGCTCCTACGAGCAGTACTTC	CASKGSGSSYEQYF
TRBV5-5	TRBD1	-	TRBJ1-1	TGTGCCAGCAGCGCAGGGGGCGCGTTCACTGAAGCTTTCTTT	CASSAGGAFTEAFF